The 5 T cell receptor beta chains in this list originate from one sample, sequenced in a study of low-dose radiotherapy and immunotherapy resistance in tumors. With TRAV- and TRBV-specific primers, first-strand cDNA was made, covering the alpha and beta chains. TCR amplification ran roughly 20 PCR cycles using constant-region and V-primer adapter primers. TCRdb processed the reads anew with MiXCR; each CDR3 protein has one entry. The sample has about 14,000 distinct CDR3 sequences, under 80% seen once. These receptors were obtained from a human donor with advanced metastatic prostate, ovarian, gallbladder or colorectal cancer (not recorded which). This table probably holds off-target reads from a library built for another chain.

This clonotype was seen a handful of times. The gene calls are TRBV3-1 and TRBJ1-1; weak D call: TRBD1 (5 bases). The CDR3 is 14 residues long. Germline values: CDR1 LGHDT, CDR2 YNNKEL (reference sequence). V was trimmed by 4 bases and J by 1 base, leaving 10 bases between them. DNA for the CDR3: TGTGCCAGCAGCCGTGGGGGAAGGAACACTGAAGCTTTCTTT. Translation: CASSRGGRNTEAFF.

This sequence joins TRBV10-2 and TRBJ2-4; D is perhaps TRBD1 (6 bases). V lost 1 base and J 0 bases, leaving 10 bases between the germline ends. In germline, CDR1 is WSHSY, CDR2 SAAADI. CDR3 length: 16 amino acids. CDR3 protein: CASSEYPQGAKNIQYF. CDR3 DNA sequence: TGCGCCAGCAGTGAGTACCCACAGGGAGCCAAAAACATTCAGTACTTC.

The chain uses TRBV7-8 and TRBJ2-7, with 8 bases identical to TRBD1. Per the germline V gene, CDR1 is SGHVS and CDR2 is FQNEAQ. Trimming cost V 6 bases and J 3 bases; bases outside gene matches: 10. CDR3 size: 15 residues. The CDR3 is CASSHRRDRFYEQYF. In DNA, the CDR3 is TGTGCCAGCAGTCACCGCCGGGACAGGTTCTACGAGCAGTACTTC.

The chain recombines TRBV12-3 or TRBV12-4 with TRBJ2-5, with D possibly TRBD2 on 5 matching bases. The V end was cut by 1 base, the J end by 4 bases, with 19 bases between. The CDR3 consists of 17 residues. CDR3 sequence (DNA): TGTGCCAGCAGTTTAGGAGTTGCTAGCTCGTCTTCAGAGACCCAGTACTTC. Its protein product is CASSLGVASSSSETQYF.

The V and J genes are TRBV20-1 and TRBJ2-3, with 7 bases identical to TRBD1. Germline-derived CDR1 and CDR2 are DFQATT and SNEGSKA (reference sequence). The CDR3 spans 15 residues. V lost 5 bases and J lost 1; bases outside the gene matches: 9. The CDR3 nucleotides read TGCAGTGCTGGGGACAGTGGAGCGGGCACAGATACGCAGTATTTT. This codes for CSAGDSGAGTDTQYF.